This paragraph covers one T cell receptor (beta chain) sequence. Its antigen is still unknown. Profiled with immunoSEQ multiplex PCR; TCRdb holds only in-frame clones, not every one. The sample yields about 81,000 clones, approximately 89% seen once. This specimen comes from a study of T cell responses to AZD1222 COVID-19 vaccine. The germline CDR1 and CDR2 sequences are MNHEY and SVGAGI. CDR3 size: 14 residues. V shed 7 bases and J shed 0 bases, with 10 bases lying between them. Combined were second doses at about 4 or about 12 weeks. Study-wide results and limits: Nearly half of the spike-specific TCRs reportedly recognize variant regions that carry no mutations. Spike as a whole was targeted by vaccine-associated CD4 TCRs, dominant at 160-218 and 743-854.

The V gene is TRBV6-5, the J gene TRBJ1-5; possible D gene TRBD1, 6 bases. The source was peripheral blood, collected 28 days after the second AZD1222 dose. The receptor's source is an adult who received the AZD1222 COVID-19 vaccine. Written as DNA, the CDR3 is TGTGCCAGCAACCACAGGGATAGCAATCAGCCCCAGCATTTT. Its translation: CASNHRDSNQPQHF.